These T cell receptor beta chains were read from a single sample in a study of T cell responses to AZD1222 COVID-19 vaccine. Libraries were prepared by immunoSEQ multiplex PCR; TCRdb keeps only in-frame clonotypes and omits some of them. The data contain around 180,000 clones, roughly 87% of them singletons. The specimen comprised peripheral blood, sampled on day 0 of AZD1222 vaccination. The receptor set was obtained from an adult in good health. The CDR3 runs from the conserved cysteine through the conserved F or W. Fields, in order: clone size, D gene, V gene, J gene, CDR3 DNA, CDR3 protein. D genes are given only for firm matches. A clone size is listed for some rows: how often the clone was seen (once, few, many), or a class if it is expanded.

>NA|NA|TRBV10-3|TRBJ2-7
TGTGCCATCAGTGACAGGGGTCCAGGGCCCTACGAGCAGTACTTC
CAISDRGPGPYEQYF
>NA|TRBD2|TRBV5-1|TRBJ2-7
TGCGCCAGCAGCTTCGCCGGGACTAGCGGGAGAGGTGGGACCCACGAGCAGTACTTC
CASSFAGTSGRGGTHEQYF
>NA|TRBD2|TRBV28|TRBJ2-1
TGTGCCAGCAGCCGTAGGACTAGCTCGTCCCCCCATGAGCAGTTCTTC
CASSRRTSSSPHEQFF
>NA|TRBD1|TRBV18|TRBJ1-3
TGTGCCAGCTCACCGCTGGAAGGGACAGGGCGAAACACCATATATTTT
CASSPLEGTGRNTIYF
>NA|NA|TRBV11-2|TRBJ2-7
TGTGCCAGCAGCTTAGTTTACAGAGGCGAGCAGTACTTC
CASSLVYRGEQYF
>NA|NA|TRBV6-2/TRBV6-3|TRBJ1-4
TGTGCCAGCAGTTCCGACAGGAGGGGAGCAACTAATGAAAAACTGTTTTTT
CASSSDRRGATNEKLFF
>once|NA|TRBV6-5|TRBJ1-2
TGTGCCAGCAGTTACGGGACCGTAACGGTGGGTGGCTACACCTTC
CASSYGTVTVGGYTF
>NA|NA|TRBV7-9|TRBJ1-2
TGTGCCAGCAGCTTAGTGGAGGTCGGTGGCTACACCTTC
CASSLVEVGGYTF
>NA|NA|TRBV6-5|TRBJ2-1
TGTGCCAGCAGTTACCCAGCCTACAATGAGCAGTTCTTC
CASSYPAYNEQFF
>NA|NA|TRBV12-3/TRBV12-4|TRBJ2-1
TGTGCCAGCAGTCCACAGACAGTACAGCAGTTCTTC
CASSPQTVQQFF
>NA|TRBD1|TRBV3-1/TRBV3-2|TRBJ1-1
TGTGCCAGCAGCCAAGATCGGGACAGCTTGAACACTGAAGCTTTCTTT
CASSQDRDSLNTEAFF
>NA|NA|TRBV30|TRBJ1-1
TGTGCCTGGAGTGTAGAGACCCTGAACACTGAAGCTTTCTTT
CAWSVETLNTEAFF
>once|NA|TRBV4-1|TRBJ2-1
TGCGCCAGCAGCCCCCTGGCGGGTCGGTCGAGCTCCTACAATGAGCAGTTCTTC
CASSPLAGRSSSYNEQFF
>NA|NA|TRBV7-9|TRBJ2-4
TGTGCCAGCAGCTTAGGAAATGGGGCCAAAAACATTCAGTACTTC
CASSLGNGAKNIQYF
>NA|NA|TRBV27|TRBJ1-4
TGTGCCAGCAGTTTAAATTCTTACAGGGTGAGACTGTTTTTT
CASSLNSYRVRLFF
>NA|NA|TRBV7-2|TRBJ1-5
TGTGCCAGCAGCTTAGTTCTACAGGTCAATCAGCCCCAGCATTTT
CASSLVLQVNQPQHF
>NA|NA|TRBV19|TRBJ2-2
TGTGCCAGTAGTATTGATAGTACAGGGCATCTGCGAACCACCGGGGAGCTGTTTTTT
CASSIDSTGHLRTTGELFF
>NA|TRBD2|TRBV19|TRBJ2-7
TGTGCCAGTAAGGTGGAGGCAGCGGGAGCGGTCGAGCAGTACTTC
CASKVEAAGAVEQYF
>NA|NA|TRBV6-2/TRBV6-3|TRBJ2-7
TGTGCCAGCAGTGAGGGGAGAGAGCAGTACTTC
CASSEGREQYF
>once|NA|TRBV6-5|TRBJ1-2
TGTGCCAGTCGGACAGTAAAATTCTATGGCTACACCTTC
CASRTVKFYGYTF
>NA|NA|TRBV19|TRBJ2-7
TGTGCCAGTAGTAGCTCCAACGAGCAGTACTTC
CASSSSNEQYF
>NA|NA|TRBV28|TRBJ1-2
TGTGCCAGCGCGACCCTAACCAACTATGGCTACACCTTC
CASATLTNYGYTF
>NA|TRBD1|TRBV12-3/TRBV12-4|TRBJ1-2
TGTGCCAGCAGCATTGACAGGGGCTATGGCTACACCTTC
CASSIDRGYGYTF
>NA|TRBD1|TRBV7-2|TRBJ2-3
TGTGCCAGCAGCTTAGCGCGGGGACAGGGGACAGATACGCAGTATTTT
CASSLARGQGTDTQYF
>once|NA|TRBV9|TRBJ2-7
TGTGCCAGCAGCATGAGAGGGTCTGTCAACGAGCAGTACTTC
CASSMRGSVNEQYF
>NA|NA|TRBV6-5|TRBJ1-1
TGTGCCAGCAGTTTAATAAGGGGGGTCACTGAAGCTTTCTTT
CASSLIRGVTEAFF
>NA|NA|TRBV18|TRBJ1-2
TGTGCCAGCTCACCACCGGGGGGGATCTATGGCTACACCTTC
CASSPPGGIYGYTF
>NA|TRBD2|TRBV28|TRBJ2-1
TGTGCCAGCAGCCCTCCGGGACTAGCGGGAGTAGCTGAGCAGTTCTTC
CASSPPGLAGVAEQFF
>NA|NA|TRBV10-1|TRBJ2-1
TGCGCCAGCAGTGAGTCGATCTCTAGTGAGCCCTACAATGAGCAGTTCTTC
CASSESISSEPYNEQFF
>NA|NA|TRBV5-1|TRBJ2-2
TGCGCCAGCAGCTTCGGTTTAGAAAGTCCCGGGGAGCTGTTTTTT
CASSFGLESPGELFF
>NA|TRBD1|TRBV6-4|TRBJ1-6
TGTGCCAGCAGTCCAGGAACAGTGGGGACAGGGGGCTCACCCCTCCACTTT
CASSPGTVGTGGSPLHF
>NA|TRBD1|TRBV5-6|TRBJ1-4
TGTGCCAGCAGCTGGACAGGGCTGACTAATGAAAAACTGTTTTTT
CASSWTGLTNEKLFF
>NA|NA|TRBV10-2|TRBJ1-2
TGCGCCAGCAGTGCCCAGGGCGGGGTTTATCCGGGTGGCTACACCTTC
CASSAQGGVYPGGYTF
>few|NA|TRBV6-5|TRBJ1-1
TGTGCCAGCAGTCACCCGGGGGGTTTCGAAGCTTTCTTT
CASSHPGGFEAFF
>NA|NA|TRBV7-9|TRBJ2-7
TGTGCCAGCAGCTCAATCGACGAGCAGTACTTC
CASSSIDEQYF
>NA|NA|TRBV5-8|TRBJ1-1
TGTGCCAGCAGCCGATTACGTGGGCTCACTGAAGCTTTCTTT
CASSRLRGLTEAFF
>NA|TRBD2|TRBV14|TRBJ2-1
TGTGCCAGCAGCCAAGTTCCTAGCGGGAGCAATGAGCAGTTCTTC
CASSQVPSGSNEQFF
>NA|NA|TRBV28|TRBJ1-2
TGTGCCAGCACCCCAAGGTGGGTCAGAGCTAACTATGGCTACACCTTC
CASTPRWVRANYGYTF
>NA|NA|TRBV12-3/TRBV12-4|TRBJ1-5
TGTGCCAGCAGTTTCTCGTTCGGGCCCCAGCATTTT
CASSFSFGPQHF
>NA|NA|TRBV30|TRBJ1-3
TGTGCCTGGCACAGGTTCTCTGGAAACACCATATATTTT
CAWHRFSGNTIYF